Listed below are T cell receptor beta chains from one sample, sequenced in a study of cytomegalovirus exposure and HLA in healthy donors. TCRdb's copy holds only in-frame clones and misses some; the assay was immunoSEQ multiplex PCR. The table shows about 160,000 clones, with roughly four fifths occurring only once. Source material: PBMCs. These receptors came from a middle-aged man in good health and CMV-seropositive. CDR3s include the opening cysteine and the closing phenylalanine or tryptophan. D genes are given only for firm matches. The size field is filled for only some rows; it gives once, few, many or a size class.

j_gene	abundance	d_gene	v_gene	CDR3nt	CDR3aa
TRBJ1-2	few	-	TRBV11-2	TGTGCCAGCAGCCCCCAGACAGCGACCTATGGCTACACCTTC	CASSPQTATYGYTF
TRBJ2-2	-	-	TRBV29-1	TGCAGCGTTGAAGGCGGCGGGACCACAGCCGGGGAGCTGTTTTTT	CSVEGGGTTAGELFF
TRBJ1-2	-	-	TRBV6-4	TGTGCCAGCAGTGAAGGACAGAACTATGGCTACACCTTC	CASSEGQNYGYTF
TRBJ2-5	-	TRBD2	TRBV19	TGTGCCAGTAGTACGACTAGCGGACTAGGGGGGGAGACCCAGTACTTC	CASSTTSGLGGETQYF
TRBJ2-5	-	-	TRBV5-4	TGTGCCAGCAGCTTGGCTAGCGTTGAAGAGACCCAGTACTTC	CASSLASVEETQYF
TRBJ2-1	-	-	TRBV14	TGTGCCAGCAGCCAAGATATCGGGAGTAGGTTCAATGAGCAGTTCTTC	CASSQDIGSRFNEQFF
TRBJ1-3	-	-	TRBV4-1	TGCGCCAGCAGCCAGGTTGACAGGACGTTAGGAAACACCATATATTTT	CASSQVDRTLGNTIYF
TRBJ2-7	-	TRBD1	TRBV7-2	TGTGCCAGCAGTTACGGAAGACAGGGATGGTTGGCGTACTTC	CASSYGRQGWLAYF
TRBJ2-5	-	TRBD1	TRBV28	TGTGCCAGCTCCCCCCAGACAGGGGCTCCGAAGACCCAGTACTTC	CASSPQTGAPKTQYF
TRBJ1-1	once	-	TRBV18	TGTGCCAGCTCACCCATACAGGAGATTGGCACTGAAGCTTTCTTT	CASSPIQEIGTEAFF
TRBJ2-2	-	TRBD1	TRBV7-9	TGTGCCAGCAGCCAAGGGACAGGGCCAAACACCGGGGAGCTGTTTTTT	CASSQGTGPNTGELFF
TRBJ1-2	-	-	TRBV10-3	TGTGCCATCTGGGGAGGCAAAAGAAACTATGGCTACACCTTC	CAIWGGKRNYGYTF
TRBJ2-5	once	-	TRBV2	TGTGCCAGCAGGGTGGGTACGGAGCACCAAGAGACCCAGTACTTC	CASRVGTEHQETQYF
TRBJ1-5	-	TRBD1	TRBV6-1	TGTGCCAGCAGTAGAAACACAGGGGACAATCAGCCCCAGCATTTT	CASSRNTGDNQPQHF
TRBJ2-5	-	-	TRBV7-9	TGTGCCAGCAGCTTATGGGGGCCTCGACAAGAGACCCAGTACTTC	CASSLWGPRQETQYF
TRBJ2-7	-	-	TRBV20-1	TGCAGTGCTAGAGACAGGGAAGAGCAGTACTTC	CSARDREEQYF
TRBJ2-1	-	TRBD1	TRBV4-3	TGCGCCAGCAGCCAAGAGGCAGGGGGATACAATGAGCAGTTCTTC	CASSQEAGGYNEQFF
TRBJ1-2	-	-	TRBV5-6	TGTGCCAGCAGAACCGCCTCCTTAGACTATGGCTACACCTTC	CASRTASLDYGYTF
TRBJ2-3	-	-	TRBV29-1	TGCAGCGTTGTTAGTTTAGATACGCAGTATTTT	CSVVSLDTQYF
TRBJ2-3	-	TRBD2	TRBV9	TGTGCCAGCAGTCCCAGCGGGGGGCGTACAGATACGCAGTATTTT	CASSPSGGRTDTQYF
TRBJ2-5	-	TRBD2	TRBV14	TGTGCCAGCAGCCAGCCAAAAGCGGGGACAGAGACCCAGTACTTC	CASSQPKAGTETQYF
TRBJ2-7	-	-	TRBV6-1	TGTGCCAGCAGTGAAATAACAGGGCGCGAGCAGTACTTC	CASSEITGREQYF
TRBJ2-7	few	TRBD1	TRBV7-2	TGTGCCACCGGACAGGGGTTAAACGAGCAGTACTTC	CATGQGLNEQYF
TRBJ2-7	-	TRBD1	TRBV5-1	TGCGCCAGCAACGTAGGACAGGGGTCCTACGAGCAGTACTTC	CASNVGQGSYEQYF
TRBJ1-5	-	TRBD1	TRBV28	TGTGCCAGCAGTCGGGACAGGGCGGTTCAGCCCCAGCATTTT	CASSRDRAVQPQHF
TRBJ1-2	-	-	TRBV11-2	TGTGCCAGCAGCTTAGCCACTGGACTGGGGGGCTACACCTTC	CASSLATGLGGYTF
TRBJ2-7	-	-	TRBV10-3	TGTGCCATCAGTGACAGCTCCTACGAGCAGTACTTC	CAISDSSYEQYF
TRBJ2-3	-	-	TRBV2	TGTGCCAGCAGTGAAGCGTTCGGGGGAGGAGATACGCAGTATTTT	CASSEAFGGGDTQYF
TRBJ2-1	-	-	TRBV7-2	TGTGCCAGCAGCTTAGCGGCGGGTCCCCCGCGGGGTGAGCAGTTCTTC	CASSLAAGPPRGEQFF
TRBJ1-3	-	TRBD1	TRBV5-1	TGCGCCAGCAGCGACGGGACAGTGGCTGGAAACACCATATATTTT	CASSDGTVAGNTIYF
TRBJ1-4	once	-	TRBV11-2	TGTGCCAGCAGCTTATTATCCGAGAGGGATGAAAAACTGTTTTTT	CASSLLSERDEKLFF
TRBJ2-7	-	TRBD1	TRBV28	TGTGCCAGCAGTGCCCTCACGACAGGGGGAATAGGCGAGCAGTACTTC	CASSALTTGGIGEQYF
TRBJ1-1	-	-	TRBV15	TGTGCCACCAGCAGAGACAGGGGATCCACTGAAGCTTTCTTT	CATSRDRGSTEAFF
TRBJ1-5	few	-	TRBV29-1	TGCAGCGCGGGGGGGATCAATCAGCCCCAGCATTTT	CSAGGINQPQHF
TRBJ1-5	-	-	TRBV16	TGTGCCAGCAGCCAATCCAATGAGGAGCAGCCCCAGCATTTT	CASSQSNEEQPQHF
TRBJ2-6	-	TRBD1	TRBV28	TGTGCCAGCAGTCCCCCCCCCACAGGGGTAGGGGCCAACGTCCTGACTTTC	CASSPPPTGVGANVLTF
TRBJ2-2	-	-	TRBV13	TGTGCCAGCAGCCGCATAAGAGGGACCGGGGAGCTGTTTTTT	CASSRIRGTGELFF
TRBJ2-7	once	-	TRBV7-2	TGTGCCAGCAGCTTACGAGGATACGAGCAGTACTTC	CASSLRGYEQYF
TRBJ1-2	-	TRBD1	TRBV18	TGTGCCAGCTCACCTACGGACAGGGGGCATGGCTACACCTTC	CASSPTDRGHGYTF
TRBJ1-6	-	TRBD1	TRBV2	TGTGCCACCGGACAGGTAGATTCACCCCTCCACTTT	CATGQVDSPLHF
TRBJ1-1	once	-	TRBV7-3	TGTGCCAGCAGCCACGGATCGACAGAGGACACTGAAGCTTTCTTT	CASSHGSTEDTEAFF
TRBJ2-1	-	TRBD2	TRBV5-8	TGTGCCAGCAGCTTCGGGACTAGCGGGTACACCCCTGGGAATGAGCAGTTCTTC	CASSFGTSGYTPGNEQFF